One TCR beta chain is described in this entry. From germline, CDR1 is MDHEN and CDR2 SYDVKM. The CDR3 length is 14 residues. V lost 5 bases and J lost 7; bases outside the gene matches: 7. This record comes from a study of T cells in Graves' hyperthyroidism and ophthalmopathy. The source material, RNA transcripts, was used to amplify TCR beta CDR3 regions. A first-round RT-PCR of the TCR CDR3 used the HTBI primer set. TCRdb used MiXCR to reprocess the multiplex PCR reads, holding one entry per CDR3 protein. Of around 600,000 distinct CDR3 sequences in the sample, over 12% are singletons; the top ten hold 7% to 9%. Uncontrolled infection, other autoimmune disease, pregnancy or lactation excluded patients.

The V gene is TRBV28, the J gene TRBJ1-4, with 7 bases fitting TRBD1. The origin of this receptor is a woman between 18 and 29 years old with Graves' ophthalmopathy. Material: blood. CDR3 in DNA: TGTGCCAGCAGTGGGGCAGGGGGGGGTGAAAAACTGTTTTTT. It encodes CASSGAGGGEKLFF.